Listed here is a single TCR beta chain. This sample is drawn from a study of molecular identifiers for immune sequencing clone quantification. V was pared by 5 bases and J by 3 bases, with 14 bases between. This CDR3 spans 14 amino acids. Germline V gene sequence: CDR1 SGHDN, CDR2 FVKESK. One entry per CDR3 protein results from TCRdb running MiXCR on the PCR reads. The sample records about 630,000 distinct CDR3 sequences, 25% being singletons. Libraries of naive CD8 T cells were made from around 20,000 to 1,000,000 sorted cells. They used 10%, 30% or 50% RNA. The chain links TRBV14 to TRBJ2-7; D perhaps matches TRBD1 (6 bases). The clonotype comes from a human donor in good health. Some libraries in this study had Jurkat cell RNA spiked in. The sample was naive CD8+ T cells from blood, with Jurkat cell RNA spiked in. Subset denoted: FACS-sorted CD8+CD4-CCR7+CD45RA+ naive T cells. Written as DNA, the CDR3 is TGTGCCAGCAGCTCTTCTAGCAGGGGCTACGAGCAGTACTTC. Its translation is CASSSSSRGYEQYF.